A selection of T cell receptor beta chains follows, all from one sample in a study of T cell repertoires in cytomegalovirus infection. Each CDR3 protein gets one entry after TCRdb re-called the reads with MiXCR. The sample lists about 900,000 distinct CDR3 sequences, about 33% occurring once. No antigen is known for these receptors. Sequencing used cultured CD8+ T cells from PBMCs, obtained from culture after CMV antigen stimulation. These receptors originate from a human donor in good health (CMV status not recorded). Some clones in this sample may be carry-over from other donors' samples. Each CDR3 is given with its conserved first and last residue. The D gene is left open where the match is weak. The size of a clone is reported for some rows only, either as once, few or many, or as a class for expanded clones.

size | J | D | V | DNA | CDR3
few | TRBJ2-1 | NA | TRBV7-9 | TGTGCCAGCAGCACCGACTACGGGGGTCATGAGCAGTTCTTC | CASSTDYGGHEQFF
few | TRBJ1-5 | NA | TRBV4-1 | TGCGCCAGCAGCCAAGTAGTACAGGGCAATCAGCCCCAGCATTTT | CASSQVVQGNQPQHF
few | TRBJ2-1 | NA | TRBV4-1 | TGCGCCAGCAGACCCTTTGGGGGCGATTCCAATGAGCAGTTCTTC | CASRPFGGDSNEQFF
NA | TRBJ1-1 | TRBD1 | TRBV7-2 | TGTGCCAGCAGCCAGGACAGGGAGTACACTGAAGCTTTCTTT | CASSQDREYTEAFF
few | TRBJ2-3 | TRBD2 | TRBV19 | TGTGCCAGTACTCCTAAGGGAGGGGACGGGGATACGCAGTATTTT | CASTPKGGDGDTQYF
NA | TRBJ2-7 | NA | TRBV10-3 | TGTGCCATCGAGGGGACTGACTCCTACGAGCAGTACTTC | CAIEGTDSYEQYF
few | TRBJ2-3 | NA | TRBV18 | TGTGCCAGCTCACCTTCCCGGACCGGGGTTATTGTAGATACGCAGTATTTT | CASSPSRTGVIVDTQYF
few | TRBJ2-5 | TRBD2 | TRBV7-8 | TGTGCCAGCAGCTGGGGCCGGGACTACCGCCAAGAGACCCAGTACTTC | CASSWGRDYRQETQYF
few | TRBJ2-1 | NA | TRBV6-5 | TGTGCCAGCAGTTACTTGGGGGCTGAGCAGTTCTTC | CASSYLGAEQFF
NA | TRBJ1-4 | NA | TRBV12-3/TRBV12-4 | TGTGCCAGCAGGTCGGACACTCCCCCGGGGTCCGAAAAACTGTTTTTT | CASRSDTPPGSEKLFF
many | TRBJ1-1 | NA | TRBV7-9 | TGTGCCAGCAGGTATACAGGAAACACTGAAGCTTTCTTT | CASRYTGNTEAFF
NA | TRBJ1-5 | TRBD1 | TRBV24-1 | TGTGCCACCAGACCGGACAGGCGCGGAAAGCCCCAGCATTTT | CATRPDRRGKPQHF
NA | TRBJ2-2 | NA | TRBV11-2 | TGTGCCAGCAGCTTAAGGCCGGGGGGCCCAGGGGAGCTGTTTTTT | CASSLRPGGPGELFF
NA | TRBJ1-6 | NA | TRBV6-1 | TGTGCCAGCAGTGAAGATTGGGTCGGGGACTCCTATAATTCACCCCTCCACTTT | CASSEDWVGDSYNSPLHF
many | TRBJ2-3 | TRBD2 | TRBV7-2 | TGTGCCAGCACCCGGGGGGGCCGCACAGATACGCAGTATTTT | CASTRGGRTDTQYF
few | TRBJ2-1 | TRBD2 | TRBV12-3/TRBV12-4 | TGTGCCAGCAGTTTCTCTTTAGCGGGGGGTTACAATGAGCAGTTCTTC | CASSFSLAGGYNEQFF
few | TRBJ2-2 | NA | TRBV28 | TGTGCCAGCAGTTCCCGAGCGAACACCGGGGAGCTGTTTTTT | CASSSRANTGELFF
few | TRBJ2-3 | TRBD2 | TRBV19 | TGTGCCAGTAGTATCGAGAAGCGGGGGATGCTTAGGGATACGCAGTATTTT | CASSIEKRGMLRDTQYF
many | TRBJ2-5 | NA | TRBV6-2/TRBV6-3 | TGTGCCAGCACCCTGACAGGTTCCCAAGAGACCCAGTACTTC | CASTLTGSQETQYF
NA | TRBJ2-6 | NA | TRBV5-1 | TGCGCCAGCAGCTTAACCCCCAGTGGAGCTTCTGGGGCCAACGTCCTGACTTTC | CASSLTPSGASGANVLTF
NA | TRBJ2-1 | NA | TRBV3-1 | TGTGCCAGCAGCCAAGGTAGGGGGGGGGCCTCGATATCCTACAATGAGCAGTTCTTC | CASSQGRGGASISYNEQFF
many | TRBJ2-5 | NA | TRBV7-2 | TGTGCCAGCAGCCCTACCCCTAGCGTGGGCTTGGAGACCCAGTACTTC | CASSPTPSVGLETQYF
once | TRBJ1-1 | NA | TRBV20-1 | TGCAGTGCCGTACCAGGGACGCGGCACACTGAAGCTTTCTTT | CSAVPGTRHTEAFF
few | TRBJ2-3 | NA | TRBV14 | TGTGCCAGCAGCCAAGCGGAACCGGTCACAGATACGCAGTATTTT | CASSQAEPVTDTQYF
NA | TRBJ1-2 | TRBD1 | TRBV9 | TGTGCCAGCAGCTCAGGCACAGGGGGCCCCTATGGCTACACCTTC | CASSSGTGGPYGYTF
few | TRBJ1-1 | NA | TRBV27 | TGTGCCAGCAGTTTTAACTCTCGGACAGATGAAGCTTTCTTT | CASSFNSRTDEAFF
few | TRBJ2-3 | NA | TRBV7-8 | TGTGCCAGCAGCTTAACTGGGGCAGCGCAGTATTTT | CASSLTGAAQYF
NA | TRBJ1-1 | TRBD1 | TRBV2 | TGTGCCAGCATGACAGGGGGCACTGAAGCTTTCTTT | CASMTGGTEAFF
NA | TRBJ2-7 | NA | TRBV12-3/TRBV12-4 | TGTGCCAGCAGTTTGGTCCTTACAGCCTACGAGCAGTACTTC | CASSLVLTAYEQYF
NA | TRBJ1-1 | TRBD1 | TRBV6-6 | TGTGCCAGCAGTTACCATCCGGGACAGATGAACACTGAAGCTTTCTTT | CASSYHPGQMNTEAFF
once | TRBJ1-6 | TRBD1 | TRBV2 | TGTGCCAGCAGCGTGGACAGGGGGAGCTCCTATAATTCACCCCTCCACTTT | CASSVDRGSSYNSPLHF
NA | TRBJ1-1 | NA | TRBV6-5 | TGTGCCAGCAGTTACGCCCCAACAGGGGAAGCTTTCTTT | CASSYAPTGEAFF
many | TRBJ1-1 | NA | TRBV7-8 | TGTGCCAGCAGCTTACTCGAGGCCCTGAACACTGAAGCTTTCTTT | CASSLLEALNTEAFF